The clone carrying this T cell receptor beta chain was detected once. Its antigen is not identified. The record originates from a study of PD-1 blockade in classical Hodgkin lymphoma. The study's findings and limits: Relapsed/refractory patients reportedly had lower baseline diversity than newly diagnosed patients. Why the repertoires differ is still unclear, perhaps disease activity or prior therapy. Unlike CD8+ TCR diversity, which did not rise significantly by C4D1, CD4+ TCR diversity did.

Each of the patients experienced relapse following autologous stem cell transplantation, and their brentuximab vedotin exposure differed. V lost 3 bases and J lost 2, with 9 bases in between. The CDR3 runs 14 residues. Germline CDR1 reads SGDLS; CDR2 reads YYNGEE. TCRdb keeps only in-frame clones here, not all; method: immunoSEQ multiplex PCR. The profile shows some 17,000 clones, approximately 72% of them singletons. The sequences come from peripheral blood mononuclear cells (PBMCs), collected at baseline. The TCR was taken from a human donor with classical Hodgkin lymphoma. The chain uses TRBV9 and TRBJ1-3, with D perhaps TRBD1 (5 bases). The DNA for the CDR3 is TGTGCCAGCAGCGGGGGCCAGGCTGGAAACACCATATATTTT. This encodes CASSGGQAGNTIYF.